Sequencing of this T cell receptor beta chain was carried out in a study of cytomegalovirus exposure and HLA in healthy donors. Across the study: The Caucasian-associated ancestry cluster contained 81% of the approximately 400 genotyped donors. Overall study results and limits: The number of N-insertions in an Asian-associated ancestry cluster was reportedly below the approximately 700-donor mean in a later analysis.

The PCR ran on 60 Vbeta and 13 Jbeta primers. Profiling relied on immunoSEQ multiplex PCR, and the TCRdb table lists in-frame clones only, not all of them. The sample contains about 100,000 clones, roughly four fifths of which appear only once. This clone was detected only a few times. Its antigen is undetermined. Sequencing was carried out using PBMCs. The source of this sequence is a male donor in good health and CMV-seropositive.

The CDR3 nucleotides read TGTGCCAGCAGCGTGGACCCAAGGGGGGAAAAACTGTTTTTT. Encoded protein: CASSVDPRGEKLFF. V gene TRBV5-4 combines with J gene TRBJ1-4; D perhaps matches TRBD1 (6 bases). Germline-derived CDR1 and CDR2 are SGHNT and YYREEE (reference sequence). Trimming stripped 4 bases from V and 8 bases from J, with 15 bases between. The length of the CDR3 is 14 residues. The complete variable domain, with remaining parts taken from reference TRBV5-4 and TRBJ1-4, reads ETGVTQSPTHLIKTRGQQVTLRCSSQSGHNTVSWYQQALGQGPQFIFQYYREEENGRGNFPPRFSGLQFPNYSSELNVNALELDDSALYLCASSVDPRGEKLFFGSGTQLSVL.